This T cell receptor beta chain was identified in a study of blood T cells in healthy people across ages. Primed by a sample-barcoded 5' primer and a J-beta primer mix, a second PCR proceeded for about 6 to 12 cycles. TCRdb reanalysed the 5' RACE reads using MiXCR and keeps one entry per CDR3 protein. This table has roughly 500,000 distinct CDR3 sequences, approximately 25% appearing once. This clonotype showed up many times. The same specimen was also included in a second study, on T cells of mothers and their children.

The origin of this receptor is a boy younger than 18 in good health. The sample was blood.

DNA of the CDR3: TGCAGCGCCACCCGGGACAGCCGCTCTGGGGCCAACGTCCTGACTTTC. It translates to CSATRDSRSGANVLTF. The chain couples TRBV29-1 to TRBJ2-6; 7 bases line up with TRBD1. This CDR3 is 16 amino acids long. Germline values: CDR1 SQVTM, CDR2 ANQGSEA. J was trimmed by 0 bases and V by 7 bases; bases with no gene match: 9.